These T cell receptor beta chains were read from a single sample in a study of T cell responses to AZD1222 COVID-19 vaccine. Sequenced by immunoSEQ multiplex PCR; TCRdb stores in-frame clones only, minus some. This sample yields about 210,000 clones, of which roughly 94% are seen a single time; over 1.5% belongs to the top ten. Sequenced material: peripheral blood, taken 28 days after the second dose of the MenACWY control vaccine. Receptors were obtained from an adult who received the MenACWY meningococcal vaccine as a control. Each CDR3 is given with its conserved first and last residue. The D gene is left open where the match is weak. Expanded clones are given a class, and other clones once, few, many or no size at all.

clone size | D gene | J gene | V gene | CDR3 DNA | CDR3 protein
- | - | TRBJ2-1 | TRBV2 | TGTGCCAGCAATACCGGGACACTCTACAATGAGCAGTTCTTC | CASNTGTLYNEQFF
- | TRBD1 | TRBJ1-6 | TRBV7-9 | TGTGCCAGCAGCCACCCACAGGGGAATTCACCCCTCCACTTT | CASSHPQGNSPLHF
- | - | TRBJ1-2 | TRBV14 | TGTGCCAGCAGCCCGGTGACCCGGGGCTATGGCTACACCTTC | CASSPVTRGYGYTF
- | - | TRBJ1-5 | TRBV19 | TGTGCCAGTAGAGCCAATAATCAGCCCCAGCATTTT | CASRANNQPQHF
- | TRBD2 | TRBJ2-7 | TRBV28 | TGTGCCAGCAGTTTCAGCGGGAGGGCCTACGAGCAGTACTTC | CASSFSGRAYEQYF
- | - | TRBJ1-5 | TRBV2 | TGTGCCAGCGGGGGGGGAGATGGTCAGCCCCAGCATTTT | CASGGGDGQPQHF
- | - | TRBJ1-1 | TRBV7-9 | TGTGCCAGCAGCTTAGCGCAGGGTATGAACACTGAAGCTTTCTTT | CASSLAQGMNTEAFF
- | - | TRBJ1-2 | TRBV7-9 | TGTGCCAGCAGCTTGGGACCGGGGAGCGGCTATGGCTACACCTTC | CASSLGPGSGYGYTF
- | TRBD2 | TRBJ2-7 | TRBV5-4 | TGTGCCAGCAGTTTAGGACTAGCGGGAGTCTCCTACGAGCAGTACTTC | CASSLGLAGVSYEQYF
- | - | TRBJ2-2 | TRBV11-2 | TGTGCCAGCAGCTTCCCGGAGAACACCGGGGAGCTGTTTTTT | CASSFPENTGELFF
- | - | TRBJ1-5 | TRBV9 | TGTGCCAGCAGCGCCACAGGGTTGGGAGATAATCAGCCCCAGCATTTT | CASSATGLGDNQPQHF
once | - | TRBJ1-1 | TRBV7-5 | TGTGCCAGAAGCGCGGGGGACGAAGGTATGAACACTGAAGCTTTCTTT | CARSAGDEGMNTEAFF
once | TRBD2 | TRBJ2-1 | TRBV6-4 | TGTGCCAGCAGTGACTCGGCTGGCGGGGGTTTAGATGAGCAGTTCTTC | CASSDSAGGGLDEQFF